The rows below give T cell receptor beta chains drawn from one sample of a study of blood T cell repertoires in COVID-19. TCRdb keeps only in-frame clones here, not all; method: immunoSEQ multiplex PCR. This sample has fewer than 200,000 clones, with about 87% found just once. Sequencing used peripheral blood. These receptors were collected from a man between 60 and 70 years old with acute or convalescent COVID-19. Each CDR3 is given with its conserved first and last residue. Fields, in order: CDR3 protein, CDR3 DNA, D gene, V gene, J gene, clone size. The D gene is left open where the match is weak. Clone size is not always given. Where it is, it says once, few, many or a class for expanded clones.

CDR3aa: CASTLRDTYTGELFF
CDR3nt: TGTGCCAGCACCCTCCGGGACACCTACACCGGGGAGCTGTTTTTT
d_gene: NA
v_gene: TRBV6-6
j_gene: TRBJ2-2
abundance: few

CDR3aa: CASTVSRSGNTIYF
CDR3nt: TGTGCCAGCACCGTGAGCAGGTCTGGAAACACCATATATTTT
d_gene: NA
v_gene: TRBV11-2
j_gene: TRBJ1-3
abundance: NA

CDR3aa: CASSIIGGKQPQHF
CDR3nt: TGTGCCAGTAGTATCATCGGGGGGAAGCAGCCCCAGCATTTT
d_gene: NA
v_gene: TRBV19
j_gene: TRBJ1-5
abundance: NA

CDR3aa: CASRGQGATGYTF
CDR3nt: TGTGCCAGCAGAGGACAGGGGGCGACCGGCTACACCTTC
d_gene: TRBD1
v_gene: TRBV2
j_gene: TRBJ1-2
abundance: NA

CDR3aa: CASRLGTGANEKLFF
CDR3nt: TGCGCCAGCAGGCTTGGGACAGGGGCGAATGAAAAACTGTTTTTT
d_gene: TRBD1
v_gene: TRBV5-1
j_gene: TRBJ1-4
abundance: NA

CDR3aa: CASSPAGMQQGGDSPLHF
CDR3nt: TGTGCCAGCAGCCCGGCGGGTATGCAACAAGGGGGCGATTCACCCCTCCACTTT
d_gene: TRBD1
v_gene: TRBV5-6
j_gene: TRBJ1-6
abundance: NA

CDR3aa: CASSPPGQGVQILAKNIQYF
CDR3nt: TGTGCCAGCAGCCCTCCCGGACAGGGGGTGCAAATCCTAGCCAAAAACATTCAGTACTTC
d_gene: TRBD1
v_gene: TRBV3-1/TRBV3-2
j_gene: TRBJ2-4
abundance: NA

CDR3aa: CASSQDRPGRGREGQPQHF
CDR3nt: TGTGCCAGCAGCCAAGATCGCCCGGGGCGGGGGCGTGAGGGTCAGCCCCAGCATTTT
d_gene: NA
v_gene: TRBV3-1/TRBV3-2
j_gene: TRBJ1-5
abundance: NA

CDR3aa: CAISERQGGHSGANVLTF
CDR3nt: TGTGCCATCAGTGAACGCCAGGGGGGACACTCTGGGGCCAACGTCCTGACTTTC
d_gene: NA
v_gene: TRBV10-3
j_gene: TRBJ2-6
abundance: once

CDR3aa: CASSLLAATNEKLFF
CDR3nt: TGTGCCAGCAGCTTGTTGGCAGCAACTAATGAAAAACTGTTTTTT
d_gene: NA
v_gene: TRBV5-6
j_gene: TRBJ1-4
abundance: NA

CDR3aa: CASGQGSSYNEQFF
CDR3nt: TGCGCCAGCGGACAGGGTAGCTCCTACAATGAGCAGTTCTTC
d_gene: TRBD1
v_gene: TRBV5-1
j_gene: TRBJ2-1
abundance: NA

CDR3aa: CAWSLMNTEAFF
CDR3nt: TGTGCCTGGAGCCTAATGAACACTGAAGCTTTCTTT
d_gene: NA
v_gene: TRBV30
j_gene: TRBJ1-1
abundance: NA

CDR3aa: CASSLGQGSQPQHF
CDR3nt: TGCGCCAGCAGCTTGGGACAGGGGAGTCAGCCCCAGCATTTT
d_gene: TRBD1
v_gene: TRBV4-1
j_gene: TRBJ1-5
abundance: NA

CDR3aa: CASGFLLQGRPVEAFF
CDR3nt: TGTGCTAGTGGTTTTTTATTACAGGGGCGTCCTGTTGAAGCTTTCTTT
d_gene: TRBD1
v_gene: TRBV12-5
j_gene: TRBJ1-1
abundance: NA

CDR3aa: CASSPPVTDTQYF
CDR3nt: TGTGCCAGCAGCCCCCCCGTCACAGATACGCAGTATTTT
d_gene: NA
v_gene: TRBV7-8
j_gene: TRBJ2-3
abundance: NA

CDR3aa: CASSRGPGQGNQPQHF
CDR3nt: TGCGCCAGCAGCCGGGGGCCGGGACAGGGAAATCAGCCCCAGCATTTT
d_gene: TRBD1
v_gene: TRBV5-1
j_gene: TRBJ1-5
abundance: once

CDR3aa: CASSPGLAGANEQFF
CDR3nt: TGTGCCAGCAGCCCGGGACTAGCGGGAGCTAATGAGCAGTTCTTC
d_gene: TRBD2
v_gene: TRBV5-6
j_gene: TRBJ2-1
abundance: NA

CDR3aa: CATSDLRGQGRNEQFF
CDR3nt: TGTGCCACCAGTGATTTAAGGGGACAGGGAAGAAATGAGCAGTTCTTC
d_gene: TRBD1
v_gene: TRBV24-1
j_gene: TRBJ2-1
abundance: NA

CDR3aa: CASTPLERNTGELFF
CDR3nt: TGTGCCAGCACCCCCCTGGAGCGTAACACCGGGGAGCTGTTTTTT
d_gene: NA
v_gene: TRBV9
j_gene: TRBJ2-2
abundance: NA

CDR3aa: CASSLWGPGANVLTF
CDR3nt: TGCGCCAGCAGCCTGTGGGGGCCGGGGGCCAACGTCCTGACTTTC
d_gene: NA
v_gene: TRBV5-1
j_gene: TRBJ2-6
abundance: NA

CDR3aa: CASSIDGQPRGYTF
CDR3nt: TGTGCCAGTAGTATAGATGGACAACCTCGCGGCTACACCTTC
d_gene: NA
v_gene: TRBV19
j_gene: TRBJ1-2
abundance: NA

CDR3aa: CASSSTGVSNQPQHF
CDR3nt: TGTGCCAGCAGCTCGACAGGGGTCAGCAATCAGCCCCAGCATTTT
d_gene: TRBD1
v_gene: TRBV11-2
j_gene: TRBJ1-5
abundance: NA

CDR3aa: CASSFRGTYGYTF
CDR3nt: TGTGCCAGCAGCTTCAGGGGGACCTATGGCTACACCTTC
d_gene: TRBD1
v_gene: TRBV7-9
j_gene: TRBJ1-2
abundance: NA

CDR3aa: CASSVVPGGVGTEAFF
CDR3nt: TGTGCCAGCAGCGTTGTACCAGGGGGCGTAGGCACTGAAGCTTTCTTT
d_gene: TRBD1
v_gene: TRBV9
j_gene: TRBJ1-1
abundance: few

CDR3aa: CASSHGTGIGYTF
CDR3nt: TGTGCCAGCAGCCATGGGACAGGTATTGGCTACACCTTC
d_gene: TRBD1
v_gene: TRBV5-5
j_gene: TRBJ1-2
abundance: NA

CDR3aa: CAWSQGAGNYGYTF
CDR3nt: TGTGCCTGGAGTCAGGGGGCAGGGAACTATGGCTACACCTTC
d_gene: TRBD1
v_gene: TRBV30
j_gene: TRBJ1-2
abundance: NA

CDR3aa: CATSRDRGENEQFF
CDR3nt: TGCGCCACCAGTAGGGACAGGGGAGAGAATGAGCAGTTCTTC
d_gene: TRBD1
v_gene: TRBV5-1
j_gene: TRBJ2-1
abundance: NA

CDR3aa: CASSFGEGEEQFF
CDR3nt: TGCGCCAGCAGCTTCGGGGAGGGGGAAGAGCAGTTCTTC
d_gene: NA
v_gene: TRBV5-1
j_gene: TRBJ2-1
abundance: NA

CDR3aa: CASSFNSGTYEQYF
CDR3nt: TGTGCCAGCAGCTTCAACTCAGGAACCTACGAGCAGTACTTC
d_gene: NA
v_gene: TRBV7-9
j_gene: TRBJ2-7
abundance: NA

CDR3aa: CATRDRDVSPLHF
CDR3nt: TGTGCCACAAGGGACAGGGATGTCTCACCCCTCCACTTT
d_gene: TRBD1
v_gene: TRBV24-1
j_gene: TRBJ1-6
abundance: NA

CDR3aa: CAWSVRGGGAGETQYF
CDR3nt: TGTGCCTGGAGTGTACGTGGCGGGGGGGCCGGAGAGACCCAGTACTTC
d_gene: TRBD2
v_gene: TRBV30
j_gene: TRBJ2-5
abundance: NA

CDR3aa: CASGLVIRLAGDYEQYF
CDR3nt: TGTGCTAGTGGTTTGGTAATTAGGCTAGCGGGGGACTACGAGCAGTACTTC
d_gene: TRBD2
v_gene: TRBV12-5
j_gene: TRBJ2-7
abundance: NA

CDR3aa: CASSQLTSGGYNEQFF
CDR3nt: TGCGCCAGCAGCCAACTAACTAGCGGGGGTTACAATGAGCAGTTCTTC
d_gene: TRBD2
v_gene: TRBV4-3
j_gene: TRBJ2-1
abundance: once

CDR3aa: CASSFNRGFGYTF
CDR3nt: TGTGCCAGCAGTTTTAACAGGGGGTTCGGCTACACCTTC
d_gene: TRBD1
v_gene: TRBV27
j_gene: TRBJ1-2
abundance: NA

CDR3aa: CASSQVEGASGNTIYF
CDR3nt: TGTGCCAGCAGCCAGGTCGAGGGGGCCTCTGGAAACACCATATATTTT
d_gene: TRBD1
v_gene: TRBV4-2
j_gene: TRBJ1-3
abundance: NA

CDR3aa: CASSLSGEGSYGYTF
CDR3nt: TGTGCCAGCAGCTTATCGGGGGAGGGCAGCTATGGCTACACCTTC
d_gene: NA
v_gene: TRBV11-2
j_gene: TRBJ1-2
abundance: NA

CDR3aa: CASGLINRDLEKLFF
CDR3nt: TGTGCTAGTGGTTTGATCAACAGGGACCTAGAAAAACTGTTTTTT
d_gene: NA
v_gene: TRBV12-5
j_gene: TRBJ1-4
abundance: NA

CDR3aa: CAWSVTGNYGYTF
CDR3nt: TGTGCCTGGAGTGTCACAGGGAACTATGGCTACACCTTC
d_gene: NA
v_gene: TRBV30
j_gene: TRBJ1-2
abundance: NA

CDR3aa: CASSEIQGAKNIQYF
CDR3nt: TGTGCCAGCAGTGAAATCCAGGGTGCCAAAAACATTCAGTACTTC
d_gene: NA
v_gene: TRBV6-1
j_gene: TRBJ2-4
abundance: NA

CDR3aa: CASSQEVAQGSPLHF
CDR3nt: TGCGCCAGCAGCCAAGAAGTGGCCCAGGGTTCACCCCTCCACTTT
d_gene: NA
v_gene: TRBV4-3
j_gene: TRBJ1-6
abundance: NA

CDR3aa: CASSLARTGELFF
CDR3nt: TGCGCCAGCAGCTTGGCCAGGACCGGGGAGCTGTTTTTT
d_gene: NA
v_gene: TRBV5-1
j_gene: TRBJ2-2
abundance: NA

CDR3aa: CASAESGNSPLHF
CDR3nt: TGTGCCAGTGCAGAATCAGGGAATTCGCCCCTCCACTTT
d_gene: NA
v_gene: TRBV19
j_gene: TRBJ1-6
abundance: NA

CDR3aa: CAWSKAYSGSSPADTQYF
CDR3nt: TGTGCCTGGAGTAAGGCCTATAGCGGGAGCTCTCCTGCGGATACGCAGTATTTT
d_gene: TRBD2
v_gene: TRBV30
j_gene: TRBJ2-3
abundance: NA

CDR3aa: CASSPVQTPNTEAFF
CDR3nt: TGTGCCAGCAGCCCCGTCCAGACACCGAACACTGAAGCTTTCTTT
d_gene: NA
v_gene: TRBV14
j_gene: TRBJ1-1
abundance: NA

CDR3aa: CASIESMNTEAFF
CDR3nt: TGTGCCAGCATCGAGTCTATGAACACTGAAGCTTTCTTT
d_gene: NA
v_gene: TRBV12-3/TRBV12-4
j_gene: TRBJ1-1
abundance: NA

CDR3aa: CASSSQGNPYNEQFF
CDR3nt: TGTGCCAGCAGTTCACAGGGGAACCCCTACAATGAGCAGTTCTTC
d_gene: TRBD1
v_gene: TRBV7-6
j_gene: TRBJ2-1
abundance: NA